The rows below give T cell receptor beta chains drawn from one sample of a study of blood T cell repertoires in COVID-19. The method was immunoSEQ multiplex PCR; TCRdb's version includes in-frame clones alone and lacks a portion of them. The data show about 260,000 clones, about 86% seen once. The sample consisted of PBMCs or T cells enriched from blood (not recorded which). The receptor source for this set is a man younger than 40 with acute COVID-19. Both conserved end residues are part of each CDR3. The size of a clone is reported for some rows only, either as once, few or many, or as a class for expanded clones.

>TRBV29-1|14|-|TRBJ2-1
CSVAAAPSGNEQFF
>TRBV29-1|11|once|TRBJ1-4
CSVQAGGKLFF
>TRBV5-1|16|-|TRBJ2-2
CASSISGGRSTGELFF
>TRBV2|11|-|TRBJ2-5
CASSAEETQYF
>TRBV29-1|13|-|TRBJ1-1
CSVAAGPNTEAFF
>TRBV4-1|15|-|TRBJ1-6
CASSRGSSYNSPLHF
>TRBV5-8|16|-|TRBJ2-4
CASSPHRGLAKNIQYF
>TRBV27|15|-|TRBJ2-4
CASSEGTGRKNIQYF
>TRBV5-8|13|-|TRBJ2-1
CASTRGTLNEQFF
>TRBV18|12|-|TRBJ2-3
CASSPRGDTQYF
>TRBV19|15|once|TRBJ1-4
CASSRANGANEKLFF
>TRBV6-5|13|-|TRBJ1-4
CASSYEVNEKLFF
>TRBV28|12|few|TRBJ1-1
CASSLPTGAAFF
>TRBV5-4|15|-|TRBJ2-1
CASSFPRAEYNEQFF
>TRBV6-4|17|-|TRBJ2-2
CASSDSRTGKGTGELFF
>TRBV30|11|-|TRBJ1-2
CAWSRTGGYTF
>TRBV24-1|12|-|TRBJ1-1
CATSDFGTEAFF
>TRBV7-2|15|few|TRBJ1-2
CASSLFTGSRYGYTF
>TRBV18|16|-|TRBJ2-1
CASSPRDTSLVNEQFF
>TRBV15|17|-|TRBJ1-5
CATSSGQGAVDGQPQHF
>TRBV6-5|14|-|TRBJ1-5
CASSRAGLGQPQHF
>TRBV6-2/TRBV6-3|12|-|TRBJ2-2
CASSRVVGELFF
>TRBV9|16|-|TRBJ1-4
CASIVGTGDSNEKLFF
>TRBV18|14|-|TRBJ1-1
CASSPQGVDTEAFF
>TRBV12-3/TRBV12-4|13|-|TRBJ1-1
CASRTGQGGQAFF
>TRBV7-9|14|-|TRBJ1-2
CASSLRGGSYGYTF
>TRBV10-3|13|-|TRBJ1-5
CAISDLGDQPQHF
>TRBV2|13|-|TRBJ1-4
CASGDGQSEKLFF
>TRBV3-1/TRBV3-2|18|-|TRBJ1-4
CASSQVLGTGWTNEKLFF
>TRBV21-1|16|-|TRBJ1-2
CASSNMEEIRRKGYTF
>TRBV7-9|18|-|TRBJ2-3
CASSLGTSGATGADTQYF
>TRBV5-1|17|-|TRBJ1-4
CASRFGDRGLGGEKLFF
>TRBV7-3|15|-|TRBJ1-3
CASSSSGGSGNTIYF
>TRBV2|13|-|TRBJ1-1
CASIVQGVTEAFF
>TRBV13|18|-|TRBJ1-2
CASSDQGQGGWSNYGYTF
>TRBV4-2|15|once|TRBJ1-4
CASSQAGGTNEKLFF
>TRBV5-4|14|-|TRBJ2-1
CASSSRTSGNEQFF
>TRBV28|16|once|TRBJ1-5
CASSFSGGGLNQPQHF
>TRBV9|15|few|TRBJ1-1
CASSVEALPNTEAFF
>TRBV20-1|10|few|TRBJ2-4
CSARDLVEYF
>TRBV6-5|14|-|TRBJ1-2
CASSYRDRGSGYTF